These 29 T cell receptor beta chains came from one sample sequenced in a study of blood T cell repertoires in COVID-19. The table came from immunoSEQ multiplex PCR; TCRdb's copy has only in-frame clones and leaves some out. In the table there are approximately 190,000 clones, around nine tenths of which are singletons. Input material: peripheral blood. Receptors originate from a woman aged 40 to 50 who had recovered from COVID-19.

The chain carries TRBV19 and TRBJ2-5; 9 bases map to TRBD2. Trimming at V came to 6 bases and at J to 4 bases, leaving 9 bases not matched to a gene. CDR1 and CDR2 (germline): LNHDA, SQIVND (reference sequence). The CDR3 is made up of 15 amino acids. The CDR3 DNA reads TGTGCCAGTAGGAAAACCGGGACTAGCACAGAGACCCAGTACTTC. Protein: CASRKTGTSTETQYF.

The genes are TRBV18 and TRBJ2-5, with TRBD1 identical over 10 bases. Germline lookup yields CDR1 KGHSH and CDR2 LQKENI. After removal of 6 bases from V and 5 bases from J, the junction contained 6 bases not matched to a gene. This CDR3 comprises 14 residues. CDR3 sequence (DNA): TGTGCCAGCTCGCCGGACAGGGGGTCGGAGACCCAGTACTTC. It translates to CASSPDRGSETQYF.

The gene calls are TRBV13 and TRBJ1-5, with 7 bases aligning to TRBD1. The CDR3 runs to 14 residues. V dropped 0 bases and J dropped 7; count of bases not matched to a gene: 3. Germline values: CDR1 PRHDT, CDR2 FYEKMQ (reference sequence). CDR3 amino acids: CASSLGQGGQPQHF. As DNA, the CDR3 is TGTGCCAGCAGCTTAGGCCAGGGGGGCCAGCCCCAGCATTTT.

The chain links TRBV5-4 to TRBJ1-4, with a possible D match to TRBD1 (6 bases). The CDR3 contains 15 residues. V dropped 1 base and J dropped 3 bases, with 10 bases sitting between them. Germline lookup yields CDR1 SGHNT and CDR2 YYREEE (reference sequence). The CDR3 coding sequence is TGTGCCAGCAGCTTGCAGGGGTCATCTAATGAAAAACTGTTTTTT. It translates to CASSLQGSSNEKLFF.

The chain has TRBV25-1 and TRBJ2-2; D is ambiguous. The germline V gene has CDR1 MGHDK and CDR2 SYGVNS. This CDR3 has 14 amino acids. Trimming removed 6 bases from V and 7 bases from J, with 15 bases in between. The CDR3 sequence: CASRRHELGGELFF. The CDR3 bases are TGTGCCAGCAGGAGGCACGAGCTTGGCGGGGAGCTGTTTTTT.

DNA for the CDR3: TGCGCCAGCAGCTTATCGGACAGGGACACTGAAGCTTTCTTT. It specifies CASSLSDRDTEAFF. V and J are TRBV5-1 and TRBJ1-1; 8 nucleotides agree with TRBD1. The germline V gene has CDR1 SGHRS and CDR2 YFSETQ. The CDR3 consists of 14 residues. The V and J ends lost 2 bases and 3 bases, in that order; junction bases with no gene match: 3.

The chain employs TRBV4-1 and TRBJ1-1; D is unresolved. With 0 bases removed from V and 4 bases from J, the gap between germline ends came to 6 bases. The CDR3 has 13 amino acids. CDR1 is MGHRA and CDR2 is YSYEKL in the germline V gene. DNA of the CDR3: TGCGCCAGCAGCCAAGAAGAGCGCACTGAAGCTTTCTTT. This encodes CASSQEERTEAFF.

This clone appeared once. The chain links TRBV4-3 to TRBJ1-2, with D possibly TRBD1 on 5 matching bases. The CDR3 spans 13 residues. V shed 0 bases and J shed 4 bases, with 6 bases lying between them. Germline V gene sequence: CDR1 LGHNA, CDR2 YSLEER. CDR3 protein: CASSQDRGYGYTF. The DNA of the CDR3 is TGCGCCAGCAGCCAAGATAGGGGCTATGGCTACACCTTC.

For the CDR3, the DNA is TGTGCCTGGACGCCCCGGGGACAGGGCCACGAGCAGTACTTC. It translates to CAWTPRGQGHEQYF. The chain joins TRBV30 to TRBJ2-7, with 9 bases fitting TRBD1. V dropped 4 bases and J dropped 5; count of bases not matched to a gene: 9. The CDR3 runs 14 residues. Germline V gene lookup returns CDR1 GTSNPN and CDR2 SVGIG (reference sequence).

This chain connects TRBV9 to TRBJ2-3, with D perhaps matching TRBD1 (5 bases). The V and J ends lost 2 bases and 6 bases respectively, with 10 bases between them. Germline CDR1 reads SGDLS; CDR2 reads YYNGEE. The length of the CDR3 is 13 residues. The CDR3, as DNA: TGTGCCAGCAGCGTGGGGCCCGGGGATACGCAGTATTTT. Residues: CASSVGPGDTQYF. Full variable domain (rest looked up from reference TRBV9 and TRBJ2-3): DSGVTQTPKHLITATGQRVTLRCSPRSGDLSVYWYQQSLDQGLQFLIQYYNGEERAKGNILERFSAQQFPDLHSELNLSSLELGDSALYFCASSVGPGDTQYFGPGTRLTVL.

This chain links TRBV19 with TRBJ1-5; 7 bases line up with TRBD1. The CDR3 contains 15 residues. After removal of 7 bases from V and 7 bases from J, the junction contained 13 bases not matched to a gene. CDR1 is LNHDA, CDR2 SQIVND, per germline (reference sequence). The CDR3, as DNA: TGTGCCAGTACCATTAACAGGGGAGGTGCCCAGCCCCAGCATTTT. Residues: CASTINRGGAQPQHF.

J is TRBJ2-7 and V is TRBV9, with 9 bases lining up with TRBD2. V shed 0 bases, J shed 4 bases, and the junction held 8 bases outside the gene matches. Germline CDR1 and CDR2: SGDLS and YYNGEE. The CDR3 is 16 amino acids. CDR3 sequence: CASSVGSGRENYEQYF. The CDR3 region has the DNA TGTGCCAGCAGCGTAGGTAGCGGGAGAGAGAATTACGAGCAGTACTTC.

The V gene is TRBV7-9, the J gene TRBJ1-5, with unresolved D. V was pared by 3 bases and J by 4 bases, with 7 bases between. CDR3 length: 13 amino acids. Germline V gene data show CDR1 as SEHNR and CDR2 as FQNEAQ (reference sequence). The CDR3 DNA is TGTGCCAGCAGCTTCGGTGATAATCAGCCCCAGCATTTT. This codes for CASSFGDNQPQHF.

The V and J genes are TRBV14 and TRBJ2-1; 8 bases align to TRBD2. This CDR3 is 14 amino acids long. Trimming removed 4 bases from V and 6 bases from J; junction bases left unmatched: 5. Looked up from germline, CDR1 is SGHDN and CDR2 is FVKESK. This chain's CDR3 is CASSPGLGANEQFF. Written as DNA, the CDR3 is TGTGCCAGCAGCCCGGGACTAGGGGCCAATGAGCAGTTCTTC.

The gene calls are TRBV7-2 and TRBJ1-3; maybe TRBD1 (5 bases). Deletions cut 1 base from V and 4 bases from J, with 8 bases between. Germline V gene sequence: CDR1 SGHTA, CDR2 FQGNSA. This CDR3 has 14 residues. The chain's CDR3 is CASSLGGEGNTIYF. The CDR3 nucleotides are TGTGCCAGCAGCTTAGGGGGCGAAGGAAACACCATATATTTT.

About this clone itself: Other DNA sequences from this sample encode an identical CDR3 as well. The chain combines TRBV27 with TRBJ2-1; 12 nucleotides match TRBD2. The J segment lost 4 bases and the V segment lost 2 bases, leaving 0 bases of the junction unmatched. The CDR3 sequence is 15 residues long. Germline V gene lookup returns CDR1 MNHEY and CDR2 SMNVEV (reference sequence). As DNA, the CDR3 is TGTGCCAGCAGTTTAGGGACTAGCGGGTACAATGAGCAGTTCTTC. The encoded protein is CASSLGTSGYNEQFF.

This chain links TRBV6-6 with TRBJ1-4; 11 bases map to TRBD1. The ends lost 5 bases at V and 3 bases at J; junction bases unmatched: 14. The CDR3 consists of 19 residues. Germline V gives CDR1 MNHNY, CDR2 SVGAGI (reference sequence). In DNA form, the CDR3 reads TGTGCCAGCAGTCAGGGGCTCCGGGACAGGGGGGGCTCTAATGAAAAACTGTTTTTT. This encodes CASSQGLRDRGGSNEKLFF.

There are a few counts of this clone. CDR3 bases: TGTGCCAGCAGCACCGGGGACAGGGACTACGAGCAGTACTTC. It encodes CASSTGDRDYEQYF. The gene calls are TRBV5-5 and TRBJ2-7; 9 bases fit TRBD1. The germline V gene has CDR1 SGHKS and CDR2 YYEKEE (reference sequence). V dropped 4 bases and J dropped 3; count of bases not matched to a gene: 5. This CDR3 contains 14 residues.

DNA of the CDR3: TGTGCCAGCAGTCTCGCGTGGGACAGAAACACTGAAGCTTTCTTT. It specifies CASSLAWDRNTEAFF. This rearrangement joins TRBV7-9 to TRBJ1-1; TRBD1 matches at 7 bases. This CDR3 has 15 amino acids. The junction had 9 bases not matched to a gene; V was cut back by 6 bases and J by 2 bases. Germline V CDR1 and CDR2: SEHNR, FQNEAQ (reference sequence). The complete variable domain, with remaining parts taken from reference TRBV7-9 and TRBJ1-1, reads DTGVSQNPRHKITKRGQNVTFRCDPISEHNRLYWYRQTLGQGPEFLTYFQNEAQLEKSRLLSDRFSAERPKGSFSTLEIQRTEQGDSAMYLCASSLAWDRNTEAFFGQGTRLTVV.

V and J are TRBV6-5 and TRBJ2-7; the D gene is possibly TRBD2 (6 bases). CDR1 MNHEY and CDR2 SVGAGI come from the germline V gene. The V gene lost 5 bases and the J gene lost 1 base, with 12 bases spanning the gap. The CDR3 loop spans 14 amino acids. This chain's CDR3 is CASSRDSPSYEQYF. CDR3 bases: TGTGCCAGCAGTAGGGACTCCCCTTCCTACGAGCAGTACTTC.

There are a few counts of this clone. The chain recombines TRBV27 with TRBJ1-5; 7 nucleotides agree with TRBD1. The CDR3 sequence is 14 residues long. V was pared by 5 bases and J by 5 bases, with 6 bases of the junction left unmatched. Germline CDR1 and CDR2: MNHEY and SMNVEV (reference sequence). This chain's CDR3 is CASSVDRSDQPQHF. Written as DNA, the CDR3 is TGTGCCAGCAGTGTGGACAGGTCCGATCAGCCCCAGCATTTT.

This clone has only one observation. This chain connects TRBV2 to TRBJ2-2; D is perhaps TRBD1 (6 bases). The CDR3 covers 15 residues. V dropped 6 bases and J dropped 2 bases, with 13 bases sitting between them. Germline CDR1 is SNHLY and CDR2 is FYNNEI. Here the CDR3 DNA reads TGTGCCAGCAGGTCCGGGACAATTAACACCGGGGAGCTGTTTTTT. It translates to CASRSGTINTGELFF.

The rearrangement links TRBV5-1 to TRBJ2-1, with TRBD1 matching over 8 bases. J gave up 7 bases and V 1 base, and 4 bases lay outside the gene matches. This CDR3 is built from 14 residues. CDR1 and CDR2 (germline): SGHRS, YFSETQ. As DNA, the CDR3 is TGCGCCAGCAGCTTGCGGACAGGGAAGAATGAGCAGTTCTTC. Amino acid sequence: CASSLRTGKNEQFF.

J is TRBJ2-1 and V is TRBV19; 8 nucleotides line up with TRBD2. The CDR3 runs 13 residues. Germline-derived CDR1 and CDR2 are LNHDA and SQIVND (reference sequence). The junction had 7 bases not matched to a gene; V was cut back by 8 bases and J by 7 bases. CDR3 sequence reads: CASGTSGWNEQFF. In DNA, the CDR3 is TGTGCCAGTGGGACTAGTGGATGGAATGAGCAGTTCTTC.

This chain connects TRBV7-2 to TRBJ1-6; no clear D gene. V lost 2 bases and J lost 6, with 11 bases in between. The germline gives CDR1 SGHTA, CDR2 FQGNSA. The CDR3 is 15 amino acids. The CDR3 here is CASSLRVGSNSPLHF. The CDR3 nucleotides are TGTGCCAGCAGCTTAAGAGTTGGTAGTAATTCACCCCTCCACTTT.

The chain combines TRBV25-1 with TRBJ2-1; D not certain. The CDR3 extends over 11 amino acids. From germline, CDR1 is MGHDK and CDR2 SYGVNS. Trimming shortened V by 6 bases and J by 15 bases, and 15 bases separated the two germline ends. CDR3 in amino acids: CASSDVRVWFF. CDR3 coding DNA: TGTGCCAGCAGCGACGTCCGGGTTTGGTTCTTC.

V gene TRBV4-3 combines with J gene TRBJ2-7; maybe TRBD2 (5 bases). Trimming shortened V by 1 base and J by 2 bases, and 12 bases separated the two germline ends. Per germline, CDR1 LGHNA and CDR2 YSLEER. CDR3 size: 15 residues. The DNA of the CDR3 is TGCGCCAGCAGCCAAGGGAGGAGTGGGGCCTACGAGCAGTACTTC. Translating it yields CASSQGRSGAYEQYF.

Written as DNA, the CDR3 is TGTGCCAGCAGCCCGGGGACGAACACCGGGGAGCTGTTTTTT. Translation: CASSPGTNTGELFF. The chain employs TRBV14 and TRBJ2-2; perhaps TRBD2 as D (5 bases). Germline CDR1 reads SGHDN; CDR2 reads FVKESK. V dropped 4 bases and J dropped 0 bases, with 6 bases sitting between them. The CDR3 sequence is 14 residues long.

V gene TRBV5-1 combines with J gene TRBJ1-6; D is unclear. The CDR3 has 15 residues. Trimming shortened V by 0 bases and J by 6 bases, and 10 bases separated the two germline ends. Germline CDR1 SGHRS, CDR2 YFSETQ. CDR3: CASSLAAGFNSPLHF. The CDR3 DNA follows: TGCGCCAGCAGCTTGGCCGCGGGGTTTAATTCACCCCTCCACTTT.